This TCR beta chain was obtained from a study of shared clonotypes between healthy human individuals. Genomic DNA from each subset was divided evenly over several immunoSEQ plates. The assay was immunoSEQ multiplex PCR, and TCRdb's table has in-frame clones only and misses some. The data show roughly 2.6 million clones, approximately 94% seen once. Findings and caveats of the study: Of the naive CD4 clonotypes, around 4.7% were shared across a few donors. Sampling included only blood; tissue repertoires likely differ. The study found lower generation probabilities in non-shared clonotypes than in those shared by all four donors.

Worth noting for this clone: Its target is unknown.

Input material: naive CD4+ T cells sorted from blood. Subset described: CD45RA+ positively selected. The sequence was collected from a man aged 18-30 years in good health.

The CDR3 spells CASSQEGGQPQHF. The CDR3 DNA sequence: TGCGCCAGCAGTCAGGAGGGAGGCCAGCCCCAGCATTTT. The genes are TRBV5-1 and TRBJ1-5; no firm D call. This CDR3 has 13 residues. V lost 5 bases, J lost 7 bases, and 13 bases lay in between. Germline CDR1 reads SGHRS; CDR2 reads YFSETQ.